The sequence of this T cell receptor (beta chain) was determined in a study of CXCR3-negative and CXCR3-positive naive CD8 T cells. Notes on the study in general: Relative to CXCR3-negative naive cells, CXCR3-positive naive cells had more hydrophobic TRB CDR3s. TRBV-TRBJ usage matched between naive CXCR3-negative and CXCR3-positive cells but not between memory cells. Diversity was high in both naive subsets and much lower in memory cells.

This clonotype ranks as medium-sized in terms of frequency. What it recognizes is unknown. 5' RACE that incorporated UMI labels was used to prepare the TRB cDNA libraries. TCRdb reanalyzed the 5' RACE reads, giving one entry per CDR3 protein sequence and no DNA. The sample's table shows approximately 6,000 distinct CDR3 sequences. Triplicates of about 270,000 cells were sorted from each CD8+ T cell subset. CD45RO-CCR7+CD27+CD95- was the phenotype of naive CD8+ T cells. Source material: naive CXCR3+ CD8+ T cells from blood. The subset was: CD45RO-CCR7+CD27+CD95- naive CD8+ T cells expressing CXCR3 (TNR3+). This sequence was found in a human donor in good health. Some clones in this sample may be carry-over from other donors' samples.

This CDR3 is CASSESNQPQHF. The chain joins TRBV10-2 to TRBJ1-5. The germline CDR1 and CDR2 sequences are WSHSY and SAAADI. This CDR3 spans 12 amino acids.